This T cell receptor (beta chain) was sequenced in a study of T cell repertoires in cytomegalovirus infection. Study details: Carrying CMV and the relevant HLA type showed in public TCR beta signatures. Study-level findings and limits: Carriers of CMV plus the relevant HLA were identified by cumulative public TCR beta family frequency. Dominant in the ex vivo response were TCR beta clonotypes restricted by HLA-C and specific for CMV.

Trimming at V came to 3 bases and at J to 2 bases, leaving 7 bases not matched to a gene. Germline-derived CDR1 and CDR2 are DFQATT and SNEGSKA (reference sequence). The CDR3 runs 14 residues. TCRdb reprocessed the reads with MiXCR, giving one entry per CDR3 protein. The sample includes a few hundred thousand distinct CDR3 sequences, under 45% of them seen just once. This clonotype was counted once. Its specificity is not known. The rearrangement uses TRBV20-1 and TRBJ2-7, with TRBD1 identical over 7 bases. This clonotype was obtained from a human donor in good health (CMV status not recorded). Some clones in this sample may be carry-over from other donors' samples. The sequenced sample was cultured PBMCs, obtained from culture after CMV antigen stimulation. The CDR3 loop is CSASPQGQPYEQYF. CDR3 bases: TGCAGTGCTAGCCCTCAGGGACAGCCCTACGAGCAGTACTTC.